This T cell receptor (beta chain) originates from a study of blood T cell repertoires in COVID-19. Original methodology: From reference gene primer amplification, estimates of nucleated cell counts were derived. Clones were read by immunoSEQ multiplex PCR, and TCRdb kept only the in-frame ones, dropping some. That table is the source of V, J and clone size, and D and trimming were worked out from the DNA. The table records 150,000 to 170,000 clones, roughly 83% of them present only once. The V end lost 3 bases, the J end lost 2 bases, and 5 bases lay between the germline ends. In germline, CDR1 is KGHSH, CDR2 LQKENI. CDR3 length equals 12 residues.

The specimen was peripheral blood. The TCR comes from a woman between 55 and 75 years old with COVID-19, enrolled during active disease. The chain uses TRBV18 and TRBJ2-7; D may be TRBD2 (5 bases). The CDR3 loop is CASSPGAYEQYF. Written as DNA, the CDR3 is TGTGCCAGCTCACCGGGAGCCTACGAGCAGTACTTC.